This T cell receptor (beta chain) emerged from a study of T-cell memory formation after mild COVID-19. With respect to this clonotype: What it binds is not known.

The germline CDR1 and CDR2 sequences are SNHLY and FYNNEI. V was pared by 6 bases and J by 10 bases, with 8 bases of the junction left unmatched. This CDR3 contains 13 residues. Study results and caveats: CD4+ contracting clones were found mainly in CM and EM, and CD8+ ones in EMRA.

TCRdb used MiXCR to reprocess the 5' RACE reads, holding one entry per CDR3 protein. The sample holds some 210,000 distinct CDR3 sequences; 18% are singletons and the top ten take around 2.4%. This clonotype was obtained from an adult woman who had mild COVID-19 (a few samples of this study predate the infection). Cell type and time point are not known. This chain connects TRBV2 to TRBJ2-1; 8 nucleotides agree with TRBD1. Specimen: PBMCs or a T cell subset sorted from them (not recorded which). CDR3 sequence (DNA): TGTGCCAGCAGCCGCCAGGGGGCGCACGAGCAGTTCTTC. It encodes CASSRQGAHEQFF.